Sequencing of this T cell receptor (beta chain) was carried out in a study of blood T cell repertoires in COVID-19. At the level of the study: Both acute and convalescent COVID-19 samples were obtained from the United States, Italy and Spain. The cDNA or gDNA used as material had been derived from T cells, B-cell-depleted T cells, or PBMCs.

The V gene's germline CDR1 is MGHRA and CDR2 YSYEKL. With 2 bases clipped from V and 6 bases from J, the junction kept 5 bases outside the gene matches. This CDR3 is 15 amino acids long. Under the authors' procedure: Reference gene primer amplification gave estimated nucleated cell counts. Some clones are missing from TCRdb's copy, which holds only in-frame ones; the method was immunoSEQ multiplex PCR. That table is the source of V, J and clone size, and D and trimming were worked out from the DNA. The data contain roughly 37,000 clones, just under 85% of them singletons. Sequenced material: peripheral blood. The TCR originated in a human donor in a cohort sampled during active COVID-19. This chain joins TRBV4-1 and TRBJ2-1; the match to TRBD2 covers 9 bases. As DNA, the CDR3 is TGCGCCAGCAGCCAACCGGCGGGGGGGAGCAATGAGCAGTTCTTC. This codes for CASSQPAGGSNEQFF.